Listed below are T cell receptor beta chains from one sample, sequenced in a study of beta chain features in type 1 diabetes. Using immunoSEQ multiplex PCR, the repertoire was profiled, and TCRdb retains in-frame clones only, with some absent. Among a few hundred thousand clones, roughly an eighth were seen once, and the ten largest hold 0.015% to 0.02%. Sequenced: naive CD4+ T cells from blood. These receptors were collected from a man aged 30 to 45 with type 1 diabetes. Both conserved end residues are part of each CDR3. The D gene is left open where the match is weak. Clone size is shown for a subset of rows, as once, few, many or a class of expanded clone.

D: TRBD1; V: TRBV6-1; size: .; J: TRBJ2-7; DNA: TGTGCCAGCAGGGGACAGCACTCCTACGAGCAGTACTTC; CDR3: CASRGQHSYEQYF
D: TRBD1; V: TRBV7-9; size: few; J: TRBJ2-2; DNA: TGTGCCAGCAGCCCAACCGGGACAGGGGACGCCGGGGAGCTGTTTTTT; CDR3: CASSPTGTGDAGELFF
D: TRBD1; V: TRBV19; size: few; J: TRBJ2-7; DNA: TGTGCCAGTAGTATGCGACGGGGCGGGACAGGAGACTACGAGCAGTACTTC; CDR3: CASSMRRGGTGDYEQYF
D: TRBD1; V: TRBV28; size: .; J: TRBJ2-1; DNA: TGTGCCAGCGGAAAGGGACAGGGGAACAATGAGCAGTTCTTC; CDR3: CASGKGQGNNEQFF
D: .; V: TRBV19; size: .; J: TRBJ2-5; DNA: TGTGCCAGTAGTCCTGCCGGGAAAAGGGAGACCCAGTACTTC; CDR3: CASSPAGKRETQYF
D: TRBD2; V: TRBV28; size: .; J: TRBJ2-1; DNA: TGTGCCAGCATTGCTAGCGGACCCTACAATGAGCAGTTCTTC; CDR3: CASIASGPYNEQFF
D: .; V: TRBV6-1; size: .; J: TRBJ1-5; DNA: TGTGCCAGCACAGGGCATAGCAATCAGCCCCAGCATTTT; CDR3: CASTGHSNQPQHF
D: .; V: TRBV7-2; size: few; J: TRBJ2-5; DNA: TGTGCCAGCAGCCCAGGGGAAAGGGGAGAGACCCAGTACTTC; CDR3: CASSPGERGETQYF
D: TRBD1; V: TRBV18; size: few; J: TRBJ1-1; DNA: TGTGCCAGCTCACTTGGACAGGGAGGCACTGAAGCTTTCTTT; CDR3: CASSLGQGGTEAFF
D: TRBD2; V: TRBV15; size: few; J: TRBJ2-7; DNA: TGTGCCACCAGCAGACCGACTAGCGACGAGCAGTACTTC; CDR3: CATSRPTSDEQYF
D: .; V: TRBV4-3; size: .; J: TRBJ1-2; DNA: TGCGCCAGCAGCCAAGATTTTTCGGCGGCATCAACTTATGGCTACACCTTC; CDR3: CASSQDFSAASTYGYTF
D: TRBD1; V: TRBV28; size: .; J: TRBJ2-7; DNA: TGTGCCAGCAGTTCCTCGGGACAGGCTACCTACGAGCAGTACTTC; CDR3: CASSSSGQATYEQYF
D: TRBD2; V: TRBV28; size: few; J: TRBJ2-1; DNA: TGTGCCAGCAGTTTATCGGCGGGACTAGCGGGAGATGAGCAGTTCTTC; CDR3: CASSLSAGLAGDEQFF
D: .; V: TRBV28; size: few; J: TRBJ1-1; DNA: TGTGCCAGCAGTCTCCCCCTATGGAGCACTGAAGCTTTCTTT; CDR3: CASSLPLWSTEAFF
D: .; V: TRBV29-1; size: few; J: TRBJ1-4; DNA: TGCAGCGTCCGGGACACCGATGAAAAACTGTTTTTT; CDR3: CSVRDTDEKLFF
D: .; V: TRBV5-4; size: few; J: TRBJ2-1; DNA: TGTGCCAGCAGCAGGGACTCCCGGATAGATGAGCAGTTCTTC; CDR3: CASSRDSRIDEQFF
D: .; V: TRBV18; size: few; J: TRBJ2-3; DNA: TGTGCCAGCTCACGACAGGGCACAGATACGCAGTATTTT; CDR3: CASSRQGTDTQYF
D: .; V: TRBV18; size: few; J: TRBJ2-5; DNA: TGTGCCAGCTCACCGTTGTCAGACCAAGAGACCCAGTACTTC; CDR3: CASSPLSDQETQYF
D: TRBD2; V: TRBV5-4; size: few; J: TRBJ2-5; DNA: TGTGCCAGCAGCTTGGAACTAGCGGGAGACGTTGGCCAAGAGACCCAGTACTTC; CDR3: CASSLELAGDVGQETQYF
D: .; V: TRBV5-6; size: .; J: TRBJ2-3; DNA: TGTGCCAGCAGCCCCTGGGCAGCAAGCCATACGCAGTATTTT; CDR3: CASSPWAASHTQYF
D: TRBD1; V: TRBV29-1; size: .; J: TRBJ2-3; DNA: TGCAGCGTTGAAACCGGGACAGGTGAATCCACAGATACGCAGTATTTT; CDR3: CSVETGTGESTDTQYF
D: .; V: TRBV28; size: .; J: TRBJ1-5; DNA: TGTGCCAGTCAGGGTCAGGGACAGCCCCAGCATTTT; CDR3: CASQGQGQPQHF
D: .; V: TRBV30; size: .; J: TRBJ2-7; DNA: TGTGCCTGGAACAGCGGGCCTAGCCCTCAGTACTTC; CDR3: CAWNSGPSPQYF
D: TRBD2; V: TRBV4-3; size: .; J: TRBJ2-3; DNA: TGCGCCAGCAGCCAAGTAGCGGGAGGCACAGATACGCAGTATTTT; CDR3: CASSQVAGGTDTQYF
D: TRBD1; V: TRBV5-4; size: few; J: TRBJ2-7; DNA: TGTGCCAGCAGCTTGGAAACAGGGGGCTTCGACGAGCAGTACTTC; CDR3: CASSLETGGFDEQYF
D: .; V: TRBV7-2; size: .; J: TRBJ1-1; DNA: TGTGCCAGCAGCTCTCAGGGAAGTGGGACTGAAGCTTTCTTT; CDR3: CASSSQGSGTEAFF
D: TRBD1; V: TRBV18; size: few; J: TRBJ2-5; DNA: TGTGCCAGCTCACCAACCAGGGGGGAGACCCAGTACTTC; CDR3: CASSPTRGETQYF
D: .; V: TRBV30; size: .; J: TRBJ2-7; DNA: TGTGCCTGGAGTGTAGACAGGACGGGCGAGCAGTACTTC; CDR3: CAWSVDRTGEQYF
D: .; V: TRBV6-5; size: few; J: TRBJ1-5; DNA: TGTGCCAGCAGTTACGGAGCAGGGTCCACGTTT; CDR3: CASSYGAGSTF
D: .; V: TRBV30; size: .; J: TRBJ1-4; DNA: TGTGCCGCATCACCCAGCAGGGCTAGTGAAAAACTGTTTTTT; CDR3: CAASPSRASEKLFF
D: TRBD1; V: TRBV28; size: few; J: TRBJ2-7; DNA: TGTGCCAGCAGCGAAAGCCCCCCCGGGACAGCTCCGTCCGAGCAGTACTTC; CDR3: CASSESPPGTAPSEQYF
D: TRBD1; V: TRBV19; size: .; J: TRBJ2-1; DNA: TGTGCCAGTGTCCGGGACAGGGCCTACAATGAGCAGTTCTTC; CDR3: CASVRDRAYNEQFF
D: .; V: TRBV5-1; size: .; J: TRBJ2-1; DNA: TGCGCCAGCAGCTTGGACATTTACAATGAGCAGTTCTTC; CDR3: CASSLDIYNEQFF
D: TRBD1; V: TRBV7-9; size: .; J: TRBJ2-7; DNA: TGTGCCAGCAGCTCCCGACAGGGCTGGAACGAGCAGTACTTC; CDR3: CASSSRQGWNEQYF
D: .; V: TRBV29-1; size: .; J: TRBJ1-4; DNA: TGCGGGGGCGGTAATGAAAAACTGTTTTTT; CDR3: CGGGNEKLFF
D: TRBD2; V: TRBV30; size: .; J: TRBJ2-7; DNA: TGTGCCTGGAGTGCGAAAGCGGGAGGCCACTACGAGCAGTACTTC; CDR3: CAWSAKAGGHYEQYF
D: TRBD2; V: TRBV18; size: .; J: TRBJ2-5; DNA: TGTGCCAGCTCACCACCTGGGACTAGCAGGGAGACCCAGTACTTC; CDR3: CASSPPGTSRETQYF
D: TRBD2; V: TRBV28; size: .; J: TRBJ2-7; DNA: TGTGCCAGCATCTCGGGAGGGACCTCCTACGAGCAGTACTTC; CDR3: CASISGGTSYEQYF
D: TRBD1; V: TRBV9; size: few; J: TRBJ2-7; DNA: TGTGCCAGCAGCGTAATGGGACAGGGCTTGGACGAGCAGTACTTC; CDR3: CASSVMGQGLDEQYF
D: .; V: TRBV7-9; size: .; J: TRBJ2-3; DNA: TGTGCCAGCAGCGTGGGACTTTCTACAGATACGCAGTATTTT; CDR3: CASSVGLSTDTQYF